The next 20 T cell receptor beta chains were all read from a single sample in a study of T-cell reconstitution after alpha-beta-depleted transplantation in children. Library preparation (for TCRbeta) was performed with unique molecular identifiers. TCRdb analysed the PCR reads with MiXCR anew, one entry per CDR3 protein. This repertoire shows roughly 100,000 distinct CDR3 sequences, roughly 8% found once; its top ten account for just under 7%. This material consisted of PBMCs from the stem cell graft donor, taken from the stem cell graft. These receptors all come from a human donor who donated a stem cell graft to a child with congenital amegakaryocytic thrombocytopenia.

The table lists this clonotype with many counts. The rearrangement joins TRBV11-1 to TRBJ2-1, with D tentatively TRBD1 or TRBD2 (5 bases each). The V end lost 1 base, the J end lost 0 bases, and 22 bases lay between the germline ends. The CDR3 totals 20 residues. Per germline, CDR1 SGHAT and CDR2 FQDESV (reference sequence). CDR3 amino acids: CASSLDLRWGGSASYNEQFF. CDR3 in DNA: TGTGCCAGCAGCTTAGACTTAAGATGGGGCGGGTCGGCCTCCTACAATGAGCAGTTCTTC.

This clonotype was observed at least ten times. V usage is TRBV7-9 and J usage is TRBJ1-4, with D maybe TRBD1 (5 bases). CDR3 length equals 13 residues. V gave up 0 bases and J gave up 6 bases, with 5 bases separating them. The germline gives CDR1 SEHNR, CDR2 FQNEAQ (reference sequence). Written as DNA, the CDR3 is TGTGCCAGCAGCTTAGCAGGGGATGAAAAACTGTTTTTT. This encodes CASSLAGDEKLFF. The whole variable domain, filled in from reference TRBV7-9 and TRBJ1-4, reads DTGVSQNPRHKITKRGQNVTFRCDPISEHNRLYWYRQTLGQGPEFLTYFQNEAQLEKSRLLSDRFSAERPKGSFSTLEIQRTEQGDSAMYLCASSLAGDEKLFFGSGTQLSVL.

The sample holds a few counts of this clonotype. J is TRBJ2-2 and V is TRBV20-1, with unresolved D. Germline V gene lookup returns CDR1 DFQATT and CDR2 SNEGSKA (reference sequence). Between the trimmed V and J ends, which lost 2 bases and 2 bases, there was a span of 6 bases. The CDR3 consists of 13 residues. The CDR3 nucleotides are TGCAGTGCTAGACCAAGAAACACCGGGGAGCTGTTTTTT. Amino acids: CSARPRNTGELFF.

The chain carries TRBV29-1 and TRBJ2-7; 7 bases are a match to TRBD2. The CDR3 has 11 residues. Trimming at V came to 7 bases and at J to 4 bases, leaving 4 bases not matched to a gene. Germline V CDR1 and CDR2: SQVTM, ANQGSEA. This CDR3 reads CSAYGGYEQYF. The CDR3 DNA sequence: TGCAGCGCCTACGGGGGGTACGAGCAGTACTTC.

Remarks on this clonotype: Since a much larger clone is just one base distant, this may be a read error. This likely comes from a read error, as the CDR3 has no conserved phenylalanine or tryptophan at its end. The rearrangement joins TRBV19 to TRBJ1-5; TRBD1 matches at 8 bases. Germline lookup yields CDR1 LNHDA and CDR2 SQIVND (reference sequence). The CDR3 runs 13 residues. Trimming cost V 5 bases and J 9 bases; bases outside gene matches: 6. The CDR3 protein is CASSPNTGGPQHL. The CDR3 DNA is TGTGCCAGTAGTCCGAATACAGGGGGGCCCCAGCATTTG.

This clonotype has ten or more counts. This CDR3 is CSARRRYSSYNSPLHF. CDR3 DNA sequence: TGCAGTGCTAGGAGGCGATATAGCTCCTATAATTCACCCCTCCACTTT. The chain has TRBV20-1 and TRBJ1-6; D uncertain. The CDR3 sequence is 16 residues long. CDR1 and CDR2 from the germline V gene are DFQATT and SNEGSKA (reference sequence). V lost 3 bases to trimming and J lost 0 bases, with 12 bases between them.

V usage is TRBV28 and J usage is TRBJ1-5; no clear D. The CDR3 sequence is 14 residues long. V was shortened by 4 bases and J by 4 bases, with 11 bases between the two germline ends. Germline V gene lookup returns CDR1 MDHEN and CDR2 SYDVKM. The CDR3 protein is CASSSVSLNQPQHF. CDR3 DNA sequence: TGTGCCAGCAGTTCAGTCTCGCTAAATCAGCCCCAGCATTTT.

The chain couples TRBV5-1 to TRBJ2-2; D unresolved. Germline V gives CDR1 SGHRS, CDR2 YFSETQ. V was cut by 2 bases and J by 1 base, with 3 bases left in between. The CDR3 consists of 13 residues. CDR3 bases: TGCGCCAGCAGCTTTGAGAACACCGGGGAGCTGTTTTTT. Its translation is CASSFENTGELFF.

This clonotype has a count of ten or more. This chain uses TRBV7-2 with TRBJ2-1; 9 bases align to TRBD2. Germline loops: CDR1 SGHTA, CDR2 FQGNSA. This CDR3 has 16 amino acids. J gave up 1 base and V 5 bases, and 6 bases lay outside the gene matches. CDR3 in amino acids: CASSTLAGVSYNEQFF. CDR3 bases: TGTGCCAGCAGCACCTTAGCGGGAGTGTCCTACAATGAGCAGTTCTTC.

This clonotype was seen many times. V and J are TRBV7-9 and TRBJ2-7; possibly TRBD2 for D (5 bases). Trimming took off 1 base at V and 0 bases at J, with 7 bases between the two ends. Germline CDR1 reads SEHNR; CDR2 reads FQNEAQ (reference sequence). The CDR3 loop spans 14 amino acids. The CDR3 loop reads CASSLDGVSYEQYF. In DNA, the CDR3 is TGTGCCAGCAGCTTAGACGGGGTCTCCTACGAGCAGTACTTC.

The rearrangement joins TRBV6-1 to TRBJ1-5; 8 bases are a match to TRBD1. Per germline, CDR1 MNHNS and CDR2 SASEGT. This CDR3 has 15 amino acids. Trimming at V came to 2 bases and at J to 7 bases, leaving 7 bases not matched to a gene. This CDR3 reads CASSESGGRIQPQHF. The CDR3 region has the DNA TGTGCCAGCAGTGAATCAGGGGGCAGAATCCAGCCCCAGCATTTT.

There are many counts of this clonotype. The rearrangement joins TRBV7-2 to TRBJ2-7; 7 nucleotides line up with TRBD1. Germline V gene lookup returns CDR1 SGHTA and CDR2 FQGNSA. The CDR3 is 15 residues long. The junction had 12 bases not matched to a gene; V was cut back by 6 bases and J by 4 bases. CDR3 residues: CASSQMPGQLYEQYF. DNA for the CDR3: TGTGCCAGCAGTCAAATGCCGGGACAGCTATACGAGCAGTACTTC.

In its sample, this clonotype was seen many times. The V and J genes are TRBV12-3 or TRBV12-4 and TRBJ2-3; TRBD2 matches 8 bases. Trimming took 2 bases from V and 3 from J; bases not matched to a gene: 7. The CDR3 is 16 residues long. CDR3: CASSLTGTRETDTQYF. The CDR3 DNA is TGTGCCAGCAGTTTAACCGGGACTAGGGAGACAGATACGCAGTATTTT.

As to this clonotype: Possible read error: a much larger clone is one base away. V usage is TRBV7-2 and J usage is TRBJ2-3; D gene unclear. The CDR3 is 14 amino acids. Germline CDR1 is SGHTA and CDR2 is FQGNSA. The CDR3 loop reads CASSPDRPTDRQYF. The CDR3 coding sequence is TGTGCCAGCAGCCCAGACCGACCAACAGATAGGCAGTATTTT.

In its sample, this clonotype was seen many times. The V and J genes are TRBV9 and TRBJ2-7, with D possibly being TRBD1 (6 bases). Trimming removed 0 bases from V and 6 bases from J, with 10 bases in between. The germline CDR1 and CDR2 sequences are SGDLS and YYNGEE. CDR3 length: 13 amino acids. The CDR3 DNA follows: TGTGCCAGCAGCGTAGGGGGGCCTCGCGAGCAGTACTTC. It codes for CASSVGGPREQYF.

In this sample, this clonotype turned up many times. The chain combines TRBV25-1 with TRBJ1-6; D gene uncertain. Per the germline V gene, CDR1 is MGHDK and CDR2 is SYGVNS. Deletions cut 5 bases from V and 3 bases from J, with 5 bases between. There are 13 residues in the CDR3. Here the CDR3 reads CASSTVYNSPLHF. The DNA of the CDR3 is TGTGCCAGCAGTACAGTCTATAATTCACCCCTCCACTTT.

This clonotype was picked up many times. J is TRBJ2-3 and V is TRBV28; a weak D match, TRBD1 (6 bases). V gave up 5 bases and J gave up 4 bases, with 13 bases separating them. The CDR3 totals 14 residues. Germline CDR1 and CDR2: MDHEN and SYDVKM. The CDR3 sequence is CASSPRGQPDTQYF. CDR3 nucleotides: TGTGCCAGCAGTCCACGAGGACAGCCAGATACGCAGTATTTT.

There are many counts of this clonotype. CDR3 nucleotide sequence: TGTGCCATCAGTGGGAAAGCGGGAGTCGTCACCGGGGAGCTGTTTTTT. It encodes CAISGKAGVVTGELFF. The V gene is TRBV10-3, the J gene TRBJ2-2, with 8 nucleotides matching TRBD2. The CDR3 totals 16 residues. Trimming took 4 bases from V and 4 from J; bases not matched to a gene: 8. Germline V gene data show CDR1 as ENHRY and CDR2 as SYGVKD.

This clonotype was counted many times. The CDR3: CASSGQRLPPYNEQFF. The CDR3 DNA reads TGTGCCAGCAGTGGACAGCGGCTTCCTCCCTACAATGAGCAGTTCTTC. The rearrangement uses TRBV2 and TRBJ2-1; the D gene could be TRBD1 or TRBD2 (5 bases each). CDR1 SNHLY and CDR2 FYNNEI come from the germline V gene. V gave up 4 bases and J gave up 2 bases, with 15 bases separating them. This CDR3 comprises 16 residues.

Ten or more counts support this clonotype. DNA for the CDR3: TGCAGCGTTGAAGTCACGGGGAGCGAGCAGTACTTC. Its protein product is CSVEVTGSEQYF. V and J are TRBV29-1 and TRBJ2-7; D might be TRBD2 (5 bases). Trimming removed 1 base from V and 6 bases from J, with 10 bases in between. The CDR3 covers 12 residues. Germline-derived CDR1 and CDR2 are SQVTM and ANQGSEA.